The entry below gives a single T cell receptor (beta chain) sequence along with its context. Its specificity is not known. This record belongs to a study of cytomegalovirus exposure and HLA in healthy donors. Background on the study: An earlier analysis identified approximately 110 million unique TCR beta sequences in about 170 million T cells. Overall study findings and caveats: Overall, approximately 150 TCR beta chains were annotated as cytomegalovirus-associated. Segments of the TCR beta V type were, in most cases, productive about 90% or about 30% of the time in an earlier analysis. A later analysis found TCR association rates differed by HLA locus, highest for DRB1 and lowest for HLA-C.

V was pared by 2 bases and J by 2 bases, with 5 bases of the junction left unmatched. CDR3 length equals 15 residues. Germline V gives CDR1 MNHNY, CDR2 SVGAGI (reference sequence). The PCR ran on 60 Vbeta and 13 Jbeta primers. This table comes from immunoSEQ multiplex PCR, and its TCRdb copy is limited to in-frame clones, with some not included. The sample's table shows around 100,000 clones. This receptor was identified in a young man in good health and CMV-seronegative. The genes are TRBV6-6 and TRBJ1-2, with 7 bases identical to TRBD1. The specimen was PBMCs. CDR3 amino acids: CASSYEQGRNYGYTF. CDR3 sequence (DNA): TGTGCCAGCAGTTACGAACAGGGGCGGAACTATGGCTACACCTTC.